Shown below are 3 T cell receptor beta chains from a single sample sequenced in a study of cytomegalovirus exposure and HLA in healthy donors. Use of 60 Vbeta and 13 Jbeta primers characterized the PCR. Here immunoSEQ multiplex PCR was the method, and the copy in TCRdb shows in-frame clones only, minus some. Altogether fewer than 200,000 clones are present, roughly 9.5% being singletons, with the ten largest covering roughly 1.3%. The sample comprised PBMCs. These receptors all come from a woman aged 25 to 39 in good health and CMV-seropositive.

The chain links TRBV9 to TRBJ2-4, with 7 positions matching TRBD1. CDR1 is SGDLS, CDR2 YYNGEE, per germline. The CDR3 has 12 residues. Germline trimming cut 6 bases from V and 8 bases from J; bases unmatched to any gene: 5. The CDR3 bases are TGTGCCAGCAACGCCCAGGGGGACATTCAGTACTTC. Protein sequence: CASNAQGDIQYF.

The chain employs TRBV6-5 and TRBJ1-2; perhaps TRBD1 as D (6 bases). The germline V gene has CDR1 MNHEY and CDR2 SVGAGI. The length of the CDR3 is 16 residues. V was trimmed by 0 bases and J by 1 base, leaving 12 bases between them. CDR3: CASSYSGGRNNYGYTF. The CDR3, as DNA: TGTGCCAGCAGTTACTCGGGGGGGCGGAATAACTATGGCTACACCTTC.

This clone was seen more than once but under ten times. V is TRBV11-2 and J is TRBJ2-3; a weak D match, TRBD2 (5 bases). Germline CDR1 SGHAT, CDR2 FQNNGV. The CDR3 runs to 16 residues. V was trimmed by 1 base and J by 2 bases, leaving 13 bases between them. The CDR3 nucleotides are TGTGCCAGCAGCTTAGCGGAGGTAGCGAACACAGATACGCAGTATTTT. Translating gives CASSLAEVANTDTQYF.